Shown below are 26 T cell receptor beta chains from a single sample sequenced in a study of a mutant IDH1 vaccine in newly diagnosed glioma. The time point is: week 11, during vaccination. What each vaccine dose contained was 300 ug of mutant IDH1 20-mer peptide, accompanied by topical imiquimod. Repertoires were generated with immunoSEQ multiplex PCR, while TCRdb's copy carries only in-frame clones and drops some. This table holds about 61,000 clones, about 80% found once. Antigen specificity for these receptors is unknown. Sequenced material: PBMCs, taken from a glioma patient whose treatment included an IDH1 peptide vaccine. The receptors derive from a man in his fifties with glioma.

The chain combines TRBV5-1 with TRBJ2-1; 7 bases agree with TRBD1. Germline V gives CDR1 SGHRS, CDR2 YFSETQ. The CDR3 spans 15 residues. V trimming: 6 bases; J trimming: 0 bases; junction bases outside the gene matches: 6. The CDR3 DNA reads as TGCGCCAGCACAACCGCAGGGGGCTCCTACAATGAGCAGTTCTTC. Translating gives CASTTAGGSYNEQFF.

CDR3 DNA sequence: TGTGCCAGCAGCTCTGGGACAGTGAGAGGCACTGAAGCTTTCTTT. It specifies CASSSGTVRGTEAFF. This chain joins TRBV5-4 and TRBJ1-1; 7 positions match TRBD1. CDR3 length equals 15 residues. The germline V gene encodes CDR1 SGHNT and CDR2 YYREEE (reference sequence). The V and J ends lost 3 bases and 4 bases, in that order; junction bases with no gene match: 9.

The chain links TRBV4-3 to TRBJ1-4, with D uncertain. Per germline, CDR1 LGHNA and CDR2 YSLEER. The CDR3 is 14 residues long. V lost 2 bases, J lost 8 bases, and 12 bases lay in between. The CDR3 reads CASSQRSSSEKLFF. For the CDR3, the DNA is TGCGCCAGCAGCCAACGTTCCTCTTCCGAAAAACTGTTTTTT.

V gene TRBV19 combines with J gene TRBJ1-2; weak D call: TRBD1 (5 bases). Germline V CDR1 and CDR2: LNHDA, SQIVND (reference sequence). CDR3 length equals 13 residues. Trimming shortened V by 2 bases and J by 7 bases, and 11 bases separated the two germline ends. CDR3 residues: CASSINQGGGYTF. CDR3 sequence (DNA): TGTGCCAGTAGTATAAACCAGGGAGGTGGCTACACCTTC.

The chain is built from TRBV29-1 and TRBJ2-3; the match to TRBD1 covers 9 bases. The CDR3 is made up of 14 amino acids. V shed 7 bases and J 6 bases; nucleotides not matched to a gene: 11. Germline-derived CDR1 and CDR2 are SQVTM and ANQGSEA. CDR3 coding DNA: TGCAGCGCAACCGGGACAGGGATGGTGGATACGCAGTATTTT. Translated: CSATGTGMVDTQYF.

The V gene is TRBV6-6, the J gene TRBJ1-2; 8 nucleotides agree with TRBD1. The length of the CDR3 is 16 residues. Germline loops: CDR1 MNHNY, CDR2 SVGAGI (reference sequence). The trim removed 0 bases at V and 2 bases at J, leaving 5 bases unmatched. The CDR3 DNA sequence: TGTGCCAGCAGTTACTCGACAGGGGCTGGAAACTATGGCTACACCTTC. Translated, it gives CASSYSTGAGNYGYTF.

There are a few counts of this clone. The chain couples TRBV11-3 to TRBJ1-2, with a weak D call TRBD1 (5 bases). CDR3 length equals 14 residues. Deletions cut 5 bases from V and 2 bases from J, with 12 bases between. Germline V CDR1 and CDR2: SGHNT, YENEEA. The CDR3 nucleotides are TGTGCCAGCAGCGGGGCGGGCAGCAACTATGGCTACACCTTC. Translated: CASSGAGSNYGYTF. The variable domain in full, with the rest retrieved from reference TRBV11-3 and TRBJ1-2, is EAGVVQSPRYKIIEKKQPVAFWCNPISGHNTLYWYLQNLGQGPELLIRYENEEAVDDSQLPKDRFSAERLKGVDSTLKIQPAELGDSAVYLCASSGAGSNYGYTFGSGTRLTVV.

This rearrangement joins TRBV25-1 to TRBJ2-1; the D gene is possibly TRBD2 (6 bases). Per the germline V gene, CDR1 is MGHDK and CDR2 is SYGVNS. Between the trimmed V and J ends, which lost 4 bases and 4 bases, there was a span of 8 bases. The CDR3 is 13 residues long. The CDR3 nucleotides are TGTGCCAGCAGTGTGGGGGGATACAATGAGCAGTTCTTC. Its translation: CASSVGGYNEQFF.

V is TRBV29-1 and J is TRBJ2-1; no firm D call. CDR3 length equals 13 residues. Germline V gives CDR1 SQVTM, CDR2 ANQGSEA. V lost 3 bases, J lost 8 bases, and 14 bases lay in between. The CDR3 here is CSVEIGSGDEQFF. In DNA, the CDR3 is TGCAGCGTTGAGATAGGCAGTGGGGATGAGCAGTTCTTC.

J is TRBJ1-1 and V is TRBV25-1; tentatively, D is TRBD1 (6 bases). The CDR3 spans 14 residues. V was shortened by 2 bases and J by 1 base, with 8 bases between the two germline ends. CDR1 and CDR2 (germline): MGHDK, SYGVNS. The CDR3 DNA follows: TGTGCCAGCAGTGAACAGGGGACGAACACTGAAGCTTTCTTT. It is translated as CASSEQGTNTEAFF.

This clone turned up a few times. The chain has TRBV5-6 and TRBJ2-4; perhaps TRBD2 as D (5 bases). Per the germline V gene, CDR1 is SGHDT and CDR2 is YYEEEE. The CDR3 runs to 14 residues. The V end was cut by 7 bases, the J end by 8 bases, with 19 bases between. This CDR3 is CASAVFNLGDIQYF. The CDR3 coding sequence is TGTGCCAGCGCGGTCTTTAACCTCGGGGACATTCAGTACTTC.

CDR3 residues: CASRKGLNHEQYF. The CDR3, as DNA: TGTGCCAGCAGAAAAGGTCTCAACCACGAGCAGTACTTC. This chain connects TRBV2 to TRBJ2-7; D is undetermined. V was trimmed by 6 bases and J by 5 bases, leaving 14 bases between them. The CDR3 runs 13 residues. Germline V lookup: CDR1 SNHLY, CDR2 FYNNEI.

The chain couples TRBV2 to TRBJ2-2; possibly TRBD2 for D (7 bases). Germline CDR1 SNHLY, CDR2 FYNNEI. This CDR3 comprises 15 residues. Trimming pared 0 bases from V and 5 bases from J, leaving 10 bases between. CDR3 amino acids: CASSEAEGGTGELFF. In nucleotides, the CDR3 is TGTGCCAGCAGTGAAGCGGAGGGGGGGACCGGGGAGCTGTTTTTT.

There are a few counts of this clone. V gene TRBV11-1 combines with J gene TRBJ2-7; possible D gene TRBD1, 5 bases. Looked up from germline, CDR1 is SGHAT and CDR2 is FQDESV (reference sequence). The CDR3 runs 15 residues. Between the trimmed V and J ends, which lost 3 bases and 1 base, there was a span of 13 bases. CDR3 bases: TGTGCCAGCAGCTTGAAGACAGCTGCTTCCTACGAGCAGTACTTC. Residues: CASSLKTAASYEQYF.

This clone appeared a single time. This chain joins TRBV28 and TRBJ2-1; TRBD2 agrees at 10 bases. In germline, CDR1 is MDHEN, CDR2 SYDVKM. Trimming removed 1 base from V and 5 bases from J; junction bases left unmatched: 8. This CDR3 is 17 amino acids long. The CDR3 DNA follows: TGTGCCAGCAGTTTATACCCTAGCGGGAGCGTGGACAATGAGCAGTTCTTC. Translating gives CASSLYPSGSVDNEQFF.

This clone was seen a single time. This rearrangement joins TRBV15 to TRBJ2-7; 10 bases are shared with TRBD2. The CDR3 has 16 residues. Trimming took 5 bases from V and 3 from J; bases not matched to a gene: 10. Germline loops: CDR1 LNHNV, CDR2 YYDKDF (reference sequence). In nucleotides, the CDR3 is TGTGCCACCAGCGGACTTTCTAGCGGGGGAATCTACGAGCAGTACTTC. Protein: CATSGLSSGGIYEQYF.

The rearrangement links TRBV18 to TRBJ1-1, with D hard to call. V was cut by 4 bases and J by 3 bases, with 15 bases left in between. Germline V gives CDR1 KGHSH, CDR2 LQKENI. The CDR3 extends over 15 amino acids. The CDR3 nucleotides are TGTGCCAGCTCACGAACAAAGGGCGCCGACACTGAAGCTTTCTTT. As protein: CASSRTKGADTEAFF.

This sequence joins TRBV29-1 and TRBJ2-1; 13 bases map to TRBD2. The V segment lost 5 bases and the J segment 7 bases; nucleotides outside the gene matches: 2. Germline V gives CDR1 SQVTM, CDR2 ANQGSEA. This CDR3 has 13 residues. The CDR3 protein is CSVKGLAGNEQFF. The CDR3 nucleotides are TGCAGCGTTAAGGGACTAGCGGGGAATGAGCAGTTCTTC.

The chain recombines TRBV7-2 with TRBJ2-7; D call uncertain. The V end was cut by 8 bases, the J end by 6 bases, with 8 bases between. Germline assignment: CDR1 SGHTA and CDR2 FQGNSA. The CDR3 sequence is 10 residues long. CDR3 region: CASGGLEQYF. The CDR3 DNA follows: TGTGCCAGCGGTGGGCTCGAGCAGTACTTC.

Here the CDR3 DNA reads TGTGCCAGTAGTACGGACAGGGTGGCGGATCAGCCCCAGCATTTT. Translated: CASSTDRVADQPQHF. The chain is built from TRBV19 and TRBJ1-5; 8 nucleotides align to TRBD1. V lost 4 bases, J lost 5 bases, and 7 bases stayed unmatched. The V gene's germline CDR1 is LNHDA and CDR2 SQIVND (reference sequence). The CDR3 loop spans 15 amino acids.

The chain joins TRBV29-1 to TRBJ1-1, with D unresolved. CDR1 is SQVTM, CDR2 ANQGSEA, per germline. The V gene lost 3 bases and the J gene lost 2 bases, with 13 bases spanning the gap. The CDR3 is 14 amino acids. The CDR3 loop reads CSVDPESFNTEAFF. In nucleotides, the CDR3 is TGCAGCGTTGACCCAGAAAGTTTTAACACTGAAGCTTTCTTT.

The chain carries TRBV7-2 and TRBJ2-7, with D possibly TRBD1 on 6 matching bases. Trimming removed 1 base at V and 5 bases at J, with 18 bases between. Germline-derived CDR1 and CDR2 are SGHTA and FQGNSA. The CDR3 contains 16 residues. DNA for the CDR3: TGTGCCAGCAGCTTAGACAGGGAAAACTGGTCTAACGAGCAGTACTTC. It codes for CASSLDRENWSNEQYF.

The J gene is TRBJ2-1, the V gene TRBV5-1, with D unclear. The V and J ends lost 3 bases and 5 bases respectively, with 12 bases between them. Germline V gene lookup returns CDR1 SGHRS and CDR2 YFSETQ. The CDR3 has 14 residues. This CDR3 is CASSSLQVNNEQFF. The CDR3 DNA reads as TGCGCCAGCAGCTCCCTCCAGGTAAACAATGAGCAGTTCTTC.

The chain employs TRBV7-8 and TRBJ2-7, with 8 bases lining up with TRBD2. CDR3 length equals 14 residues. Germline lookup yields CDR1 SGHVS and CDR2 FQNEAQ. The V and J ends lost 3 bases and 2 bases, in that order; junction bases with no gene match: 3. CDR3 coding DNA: TGTGCCAGCAGCTTCGGGGGGGAGGCCTACGAGCAGTACTTC. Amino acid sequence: CASSFGGEAYEQYF. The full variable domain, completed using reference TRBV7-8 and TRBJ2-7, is GAGVSQSPRYKVAKRGQDVALRCDPISGHVSLFWYQQALGQGPEFLTYFQNEAQLDKSGLPSDRFFAERPEGSVSTLKIQRTQQEDSAVYLCASSFGGEAYEQYFGPGTRLTVT.

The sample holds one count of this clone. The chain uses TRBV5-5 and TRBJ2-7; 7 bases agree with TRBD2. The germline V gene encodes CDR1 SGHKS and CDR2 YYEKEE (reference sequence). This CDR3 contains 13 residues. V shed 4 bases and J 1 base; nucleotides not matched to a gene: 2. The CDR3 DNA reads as TGTGCCAGCAGCGAGGGACTATCCTACGAGCAGTACTTC. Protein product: CASSEGLSYEQYF.

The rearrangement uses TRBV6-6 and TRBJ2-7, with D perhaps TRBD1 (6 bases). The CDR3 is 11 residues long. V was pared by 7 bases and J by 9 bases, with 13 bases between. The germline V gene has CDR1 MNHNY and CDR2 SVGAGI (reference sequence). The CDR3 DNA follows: TGTGCCAGCAATCACAGGGAAACGCAGTACTTC. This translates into CASNHRETQYF.